These 25 T cell receptor beta chains were sequenced from one sample in a study of blood T cell repertoires in COVID-19 (dated by TCRdb to about 2020). The library relied on the immunoSEQ multiplex PCR assay. TCRdb mirrors the immuneACCESS table, restricted to in-frame sequences. Some clones are absent from its copies; in checked studies, under half trace to an unresolved V gene, and the reason for the others is unknown. Present in this sample are a few hundred thousand clones, about 89% of which were seen just once. Jointly, the top ten make up around 2% of the sample. Sequencing was carried out using PBMCs or T cells enriched from blood (not recorded which). The origin of the receptors is a man aged 35 to 55 in a cohort exposed to, infected with or recovered from COVID-19 (not recorded which).

This chain uses TRBV28 with TRBJ2-1; TRBD1 matches at 7 bases. This CDR3 is built from 14 residues. Germline CDR1 reads MDHEN; CDR2 reads SYDVKM. Germline trimming cut 10 bases from V and 5 bases from J; bases unmatched to any gene: 11. The DNA for the CDR3 is TGTGCCACCAAGGTTGGGGACAGACACAATGAGCAGTTCTTC. Protein product: CATKVGDRHNEQFF.

The V call is TRBV18, the J call TRBJ2-3; TRBD2 matches 12 bases. V shed 3 bases, J shed 4 bases, and the junction held 8 bases outside the gene matches. Germline lookup yields CDR1 KGHSH and CDR2 LQKENI. This CDR3 region has 17 residues. CDR3 bases: TGTGCCAGCTCACCGAGACTAGCGGGAGCTTTGGCAGATACGCAGTATTTT. This codes for CASSPRLAGALADTQYF.

The chain uses TRBV11-2 and TRBJ1-1; weak D call: TRBD1 (5 bases). CDR1 SGHAT and CDR2 FQNNGV come from the germline V gene. The V end was cut by 5 bases, the J end by 7 bases, with 14 bases between. This CDR3 has 13 amino acids. The chain's CDR3 is CASSGGLGLEAFF. Written as DNA, the CDR3 is TGTGCCAGCAGCGGGGGACTGGGGCTTGAAGCTTTCTTT.

The chain combines TRBV20-1 with TRBJ2-1, with TRBD2 identical over 7 bases. V trimming: 3 bases; J trimming: 4 bases; junction bases outside the gene matches: 6. The germline V gene has CDR1 DFQATT and CDR2 SNEGSKA (reference sequence). The CDR3 covers 14 residues. Here the CDR3 reads CSASRREPYNEQFF. The CDR3 coding sequence is TGCAGTGCTAGTCGGCGGGAGCCTTACAATGAGCAGTTCTTC.

The chain joins TRBV27 to TRBJ2-1; 10 nucleotides match TRBD2. The germline V gene encodes CDR1 MNHEY and CDR2 SMNVEV (reference sequence). The trim removed 3 bases at V and 7 bases at J, leaving 12 bases unmatched. The CDR3 contains 17 residues. CDR3 loop: CASSFGLAGAWGNEQFF. The CDR3, as DNA: TGTGCCAGCAGTTTCGGGCTAGCGGGAGCATGGGGAAATGAGCAGTTCTTC.

This clone has only one observation. The CDR3: CASSQDRNTGELFF. The CDR3 DNA reads as TGCGCCAGCAGCCAAGATAGGAACACCGGGGAGCTGTTTTTT. V is TRBV4-1 and J is TRBJ2-2; D is unclear. The germline gives CDR1 MGHRA, CDR2 YSYEKL. The V and J ends lost 0 bases and 1 base respectively, with 3 bases between them. CDR3 length: 14 amino acids.

The chain carries TRBV7-2 and TRBJ2-3; no reliable D call. The CDR3 covers 12 residues. CDR1 and CDR2 from the germline V gene are SGHTA and FQGNSA. V dropped 7 bases and J dropped 5 bases, with 10 bases sitting between them. DNA for the CDR3: TGTGCCAGCACCTATCTTGAAGATACGCAGTATTTT. This codes for CASTYLEDTQYF.

The chain combines TRBV7-9 with TRBJ2-7; 11 bases agree with TRBD2. Trimming at V came to 7 bases and at J to 6 bases, leaving 5 bases not matched to a gene. The CDR3 consists of 13 residues. Germline loops: CDR1 SEHNR, CDR2 FQNEAQ (reference sequence). CDR3 in amino acids: CASTLAGGGEQYF. The CDR3 DNA is TGTGCCAGCACGCTAGCGGGAGGTGGCGAGCAGTACTTC.

The chain recombines TRBV13 with TRBJ1-1; 7 bases match TRBD1. V dropped 0 bases and J dropped 0; count of bases not matched to a gene: 4. The CDR3 runs 16 residues. Germline assignment: CDR1 PRHDT and CDR2 FYEKMQ (reference sequence). The CDR3 is CASSLGTGALNTEAFF. For the CDR3, the DNA is TGTGCCAGCAGCTTAGGAACAGGGGCCTTGAACACTGAAGCTTTCTTT.

This chain uses TRBV10-3 with TRBJ1-5, with 7 bases aligning to TRBD1. V shed 3 bases and J 3 bases; nucleotides not matched to a gene: 5. The CDR3 runs 15 residues. Germline V lookup: CDR1 ENHRY, CDR2 SYGVKD. The CDR3, as DNA: TGTGCCATCAGTGAACGGACAGGCAACAATCAGCCCCAGCATTTT. Protein: CAISERTGNNQPQHF.

This clone was counted between two and nine times. The chain carries TRBV27 and TRBJ1-3; 9 bases align to TRBD1. V lost 8 bases to trimming and J lost 4 bases; unmatched junction nucleotides: 6. This CDR3 contains 14 residues. Germline CDR1 MNHEY, CDR2 SMNVEV (reference sequence). CDR3 bases: TGTGCCAGCGGCACAGGGGGCTTGGGAAACACCATATATTTT. Protein sequence: CASGTGGLGNTIYF.

V is TRBV5-1 and J is TRBJ2-3; D is perhaps TRBD2 (6 bases). CDR3 size: 14 residues. Per the germline V gene, CDR1 is SGHRS and CDR2 is YFSETQ. Trimming took 5 bases from V and 6 from J, leaving 16 bases between them. CDR3 protein: CASRTRGTSDTQYF. In DNA, the CDR3 is TGCGCCAGCAGAACTCGGGGGACCTCGGATACGCAGTATTTT.

The chain has TRBV27 and TRBJ2-1, with TRBD2 matching 12 bases. Germline lookup yields CDR1 MNHEY and CDR2 SMNVEV (reference sequence). The CDR3 is 15 residues long. The trim removed 4 bases at V and 2 bases at J, leaving 0 bases unmatched. CDR3 amino acids: CASSSSGRAYNEQFF. The CDR3 DNA is TGTGCCAGCAGTTCTAGCGGGAGGGCCTACAATGAGCAGTTCTTC.

This clone was counted once. The gene calls are TRBV19 and TRBJ2-7; 9 nucleotides line up with TRBD1. The CDR3 is 14 residues long. Germline V gene sequence: CDR1 LNHDA, CDR2 SQIVND (reference sequence). V was clipped by 5 bases and J by 7 bases; unmatched bases: 9. The CDR3 DNA reads TGTGCCAGTAGTTCCCGGGACAGGGTCAGTGAGCAGTACTTC. It codes for CASSSRDRVSEQYF.

J is TRBJ2-5 and V is TRBV3-1 (or the pseudogene TRBV3-2); 11 bases are shared with TRBD2. Germline CDR1 and CDR2: LGHDT and YNNKEL (reference sequence). The CDR3 covers 14 residues. V lost 0 bases and J lost 9; bases outside the gene matches: 3. This CDR3 reads CASSQDTSGGPQYF. CDR3 DNA: TGTGCCAGCAGCCAAGATACTAGCGGGGGCCCCCAGTACTTC.

The chain employs TRBV30 and TRBJ2-2, with D unclear. The germline CDR1 and CDR2 sequences are GTSNPN and SVGIG (reference sequence). This CDR3 region has 13 residues. V was clipped by 0 bases and J by 5 bases, with 7 bases between them. CDR3 in amino acids: CAWSVRVTGELFF. In DNA form, the CDR3 reads TGTGCCTGGAGTGTACGGGTGACCGGGGAGCTGTTTTTT.

The gene calls are TRBV5-4 and TRBJ1-4; D not resolved. Germline-derived CDR1 and CDR2 are SGHNT and YYREEE (reference sequence). The ends were cut back, 4 bases at V and 4 bases at J, with 14 bases in the middle. The CDR3 has 15 amino acids. CDR3 sequence reads: CASSPQASNNEKLFF. The CDR3 DNA sequence: TGTGCCAGCAGCCCCCAGGCTTCTAATAATGAAAAACTGTTTTTT.

This chain connects TRBV5-1 to TRBJ1-2, with TRBD1 as a possible D gene (6 bases). Germline V gene sequence: CDR1 SGHRS, CDR2 YFSETQ. This CDR3 is 14 amino acids long. The V end was cut by 4 bases, the J end by 6 bases, with 16 bases between. CDR3 amino acids: CASSPEQGLNGYTF. CDR3 DNA: TGCGCCAGCAGCCCCGAACAGGGACTAAATGGCTACACCTTC.

In its sample, this clone was seen once. The CDR3 DNA is TGCGCCAGCCTGGGGACTAGCGATGCGAACACCGGGGAGCTGTTTTTT. It specifies CASLGTSDANTGELFF. The chain links TRBV5-1 to TRBJ2-2, with 10 bases that match TRBD2. The CDR3 length is 16 residues. Germline V CDR1 and CDR2: SGHRS, YFSETQ. The trim removed 7 bases at V and 0 bases at J, leaving 6 bases unmatched.

Turning to this clone: The same CDR3 is also encoded by other DNA sequences in this sample. The V call is TRBV29-1, the J call TRBJ2-7; D is unclear. This CDR3 spans 12 amino acids. The V end lost 1 base, the J end lost 2 bases, and 6 bases lay between the germline ends. Germline V gives CDR1 SQVTM, CDR2 ANQGSEA. Written as DNA, the CDR3 is TGCAGCGTTGAAGGGCAGACCTACGAGCAGTACTTC. It is translated as CSVEGQTYEQYF.

The rearrangement links TRBV28 to TRBJ1-5, with D hard to call. The germline gives CDR1 MDHEN, CDR2 SYDVKM. The CDR3 loop spans 15 amino acids. Between the trimmed V and J ends, which lost 6 bases and 4 bases, there was a span of 16 bases. In DNA, the CDR3 is TGTGCCAGCAGGATGGACTTAACACGGAATCAGCCCCAGCATTTT. Translated: CASRMDLTRNQPQHF.

The V gene is TRBV10-3, the J gene TRBJ2-2, with 7 bases that match TRBD2. The V segment lost 3 bases and the J segment 5 bases; nucleotides outside the gene matches: 3. The germline V gene encodes CDR1 ENHRY and CDR2 SYGVKD. This CDR3 region has 14 residues. CDR3 amino acids: CAISDLAETGELFF. The CDR3 DNA is TGTGCCATCAGTGATCTAGCGGAAACCGGGGAGCTGTTTTTT.

The chain recombines TRBV19 with TRBJ2-6; 7 nucleotides agree with TRBD1. CDR1 and CDR2 from the germline V gene are LNHDA and SQIVND (reference sequence). The CDR3 totals 17 residues. Germline trimming cut 2 bases from V and 3 bases from J; bases unmatched to any gene: 7. DNA for the CDR3: TGTGCCAGTAGTATACGGACAGGTCGTCTTGGGGCCAACGTCCTGACTTTC. As protein: CASSIRTGRLGANVLTF.

V and J are TRBV5-1 and TRBJ2-5; 12 bases match TRBD2. With 4 bases clipped from V and 5 bases from J, the junction kept 6 bases outside the gene matches. Germline-derived CDR1 and CDR2 are SGHRS and YFSETQ. The CDR3 loop spans 15 amino acids. CDR3 protein: CASSPPGTSGETQYF. CDR3 in DNA: TGCGCCAGCAGCCCGCCCGGGACTAGCGGGGAGACCCAGTACTTC.

The gene calls are TRBV5-6 and TRBJ2-7; a weak D match, TRBD1 (6 bases). This CDR3 is built from 14 residues. The V end lost 2 bases, the J end lost 7 bases, and 16 bases lay between the germline ends. The germline V gene encodes CDR1 SGHDT and CDR2 YYEEEE. CDR3 sequence reads: CASSLTGPQGEQYF. CDR3 nucleotides: TGTGCCAGCAGCTTAACAGGGCCTCAGGGAGAGCAGTACTTC. The full variable domain, its missing parts supplied by reference TRBV5-6 and TRBJ2-7, is DAGVTQSPTHLIKTRGQQVTLRCSPKSGHDTVSWYQQALGQGPQFIFQYYEEEERQRGNFPDRFSGHQFPNYSSELNVNALLLGDSALYLCASSLTGPQGEQYFGPGTRLTVT.